The rows below give T cell receptor beta chains drawn from one sample of a study of blood T cell repertoires in COVID-19. Generated by immunoSEQ multiplex PCR, the TCRdb table keeps only in-frame clones and is missing some. The sample contains some 170,000 clones, 65% to 85% of which appear only once. Sequencing used peripheral blood. The receptors come from an elderly woman with active or convalescent COVID-19. The CDR3 runs from the conserved cysteine through the conserved F or W. The order of the fields is D gene, V gene, clone size, J gene, CDR3 DNA, CDR3 protein. D genes are given only for firm matches. Clone size, where shown, is once, few, many, or a class for clones that have expanded.

d_call: NA
v_call: TRBV6-1
clone_size: few
j_call: TRBJ1-2
cdr3_nt: TGTGCCAGCAGTGAAGTCGGGAGGGTGCAGGGCTACACCTTC
cdr3_aa: CASSEVGRVQGYTF

d_call: NA
v_call: TRBV10-3
clone_size: NA
j_call: TRBJ1-1
cdr3_nt: TGTGCCATCAGTGAGTCGGGCCTAAAGGGGCCTGAAGCTTTCTTT
cdr3_aa: CAISESGLKGPEAFF

d_call: NA
v_call: TRBV20-1
clone_size: NA
j_call: TRBJ1-2
cdr3_nt: TGCAGTGCTAGTTCCGACCGGAATGTACGGGGGGCGTGGGGCTACACCTTC
cdr3_aa: CSASSDRNVRGAWGYTF

d_call: TRBD1
v_call: TRBV3-1/TRBV3-2
clone_size: NA
j_call: TRBJ1-6
cdr3_nt: TGTGCCAGCAGCCCTGGGACAGGGGAAGATTCACCCCTCCACTTT
cdr3_aa: CASSPGTGEDSPLHF

d_call: NA
v_call: TRBV3-1/TRBV3-2
clone_size: once
j_call: TRBJ1-2
cdr3_nt: TGTGCCAGCAGCCCCCTCCAGCAGGCCAACTATGGCTACACCTTC
cdr3_aa: CASSPLQQANYGYTF

d_call: NA
v_call: TRBV18
clone_size: NA
j_call: TRBJ1-2
cdr3_nt: TGTGCCAGCTCACGCCAGGGGACACCAAGAGGGGACTATGGCTACACCTTC
cdr3_aa: CASSRQGTPRGDYGYTF

d_call: NA
v_call: TRBV7-9
clone_size: NA
j_call: TRBJ1-3
cdr3_nt: TGTGCCAGCAGCCGGGAAGTGTACTCTGGAAACACCATATATTTT
cdr3_aa: CASSREVYSGNTIYF

d_call: NA
v_call: TRBV10-3
clone_size: NA
j_call: TRBJ1-1
cdr3_nt: TGTGCCATCAGTGAGGACACCCTGAACACTGAAGCTTTCTTT
cdr3_aa: CAISEDTLNTEAFF

d_call: TRBD1
v_call: TRBV25-1
clone_size: once
j_call: TRBJ2-2
cdr3_nt: TGTGCCGCCAGAGGGACAGCGAACACCGGGGAGCTGTTTTTT
cdr3_aa: CAARGTANTGELFF

d_call: NA
v_call: TRBV4-3
clone_size: NA
j_call: TRBJ1-3
cdr3_nt: TGCGCCAGCAGCCAAGGTCTCAGTCAGTCTGGAAACACCATATATTTT
cdr3_aa: CASSQGLSQSGNTIYF

d_call: NA
v_call: TRBV18
clone_size: NA
j_call: TRBJ2-7
cdr3_nt: TGTGCCAGCTCACCAAACAGGTTAAGAGAGCAGTACTTC
cdr3_aa: CASSPNRLREQYF

d_call: TRBD1
v_call: TRBV9
clone_size: NA
j_call: TRBJ1-5
cdr3_nt: TGTGCCAGCAGCCCAGGGACAGATTATAGCAATCAGCCCCAGCATTTT
cdr3_aa: CASSPGTDYSNQPQHF

d_call: NA
v_call: TRBV18
clone_size: NA
j_call: TRBJ1-6
cdr3_nt: TGTGCCAGCTCACCCGAGGAATCCTATAATTCACCCCTCCACTTT
cdr3_aa: CASSPEESYNSPLHF

d_call: TRBD1
v_call: TRBV3-1/TRBV3-2
clone_size: NA
j_call: TRBJ1-2
cdr3_nt: TGTGCCAGCAGCCAGGATCAGGGGGGTAACTATGGCTACACCTTC
cdr3_aa: CASSQDQGGNYGYTF

d_call: TRBD1
v_call: TRBV7-9
clone_size: NA
j_call: TRBJ1-2
cdr3_nt: TGTGCCAGCAGCTTGGGACAGGGAGTCTTTTATGGCTACACCTTC
cdr3_aa: CASSLGQGVFYGYTF

d_call: NA
v_call: TRBV7-9
clone_size: NA
j_call: TRBJ1-4
cdr3_nt: TGTGCCAGCAGCGCATCGGTCCCGGGGTCCAGGGAAAAACTGTTTTTT
cdr3_aa: CASSASVPGSREKLFF

d_call: NA
v_call: TRBV18
clone_size: NA
j_call: TRBJ1-2
cdr3_nt: TGTGCCAGCTCACCACTAAGTTCGGGTGGCTACACCTTC
cdr3_aa: CASSPLSSGGYTF

d_call: TRBD2
v_call: TRBV5-1
clone_size: NA
j_call: TRBJ2-2
cdr3_nt: TGCGCCAGCAGCCCGAGGGAGGGAACCGGGGAGCTGTTTTTT
cdr3_aa: CASSPREGTGELFF

d_call: TRBD1
v_call: TRBV19
clone_size: NA
j_call: TRBJ1-3
cdr3_nt: TGTGCCAGTAGAACAGGGGGCGCTCGTGGAAACACCATATATTTT
cdr3_aa: CASRTGGARGNTIYF

d_call: NA
v_call: TRBV4-3
clone_size: NA
j_call: TRBJ1-3
cdr3_nt: TGCGCCAGCAGCCAGGCCGAACAGCTCTCTGGAAACACCATATATTTT
cdr3_aa: CASSQAEQLSGNTIYF

d_call: NA
v_call: TRBV11-2
clone_size: NA
j_call: TRBJ1-3
cdr3_nt: TGTGCCAGCAGCTTAGTGGGGAGACTGTTGGGAGGAAACACCATATATTTT
cdr3_aa: CASSLVGRLLGGNTIYF

d_call: TRBD1
v_call: TRBV11-3
clone_size: NA
j_call: TRBJ1-4
cdr3_nt: TGTGCCAGCAGCTTAGGGTCCGGGACAGGCTATCTTGCAACTAATGAAAAACTGTTTTTT
cdr3_aa: CASSLGSGTGYLATNEKLFF

d_call: TRBD1
v_call: TRBV18
clone_size: NA
j_call: TRBJ1-2
cdr3_nt: TGTGCCAGCTCACTGGGACAGGGGAACTATGGCTACACCTTC
cdr3_aa: CASSLGQGNYGYTF

d_call: TRBD2
v_call: TRBV7-8
clone_size: once
j_call: TRBJ2-5
cdr3_nt: TGTGCCAGCAGCTTCGCCGGGACTAGCGGGGGATACCAAGAGACCCAGTACTTC
cdr3_aa: CASSFAGTSGGYQETQYF

d_call: NA
v_call: TRBV9
clone_size: NA
j_call: TRBJ2-2
cdr3_nt: TGTGCCAGCAGCGAAGGGGGTACGGTCACCGGGGAGCTGTTTTTT
cdr3_aa: CASSEGGTVTGELFF

d_call: NA
v_call: TRBV20-1
clone_size: NA
j_call: TRBJ2-5
cdr3_nt: TGCAGTGCTAGTTCAGGGGCACAAGAGACCCAGTACTTC
cdr3_aa: CSASSGAQETQYF

d_call: TRBD1
v_call: TRBV25-1
clone_size: NA
j_call: TRBJ1-6
cdr3_nt: TGTGCCAGCAGTGAATGGACAGGGGTGGCTTCACCCCTCCACTTT
cdr3_aa: CASSEWTGVASPLHF

d_call: NA
v_call: TRBV7-3
clone_size: few
j_call: TRBJ2-2
cdr3_nt: TGTGCCAGCAGCTTAGGCCAGGGCAGTGCCGGGGAGCTGTTTTTT
cdr3_aa: CASSLGQGSAGELFF

d_call: NA
v_call: TRBV5-1
clone_size: NA
j_call: TRBJ2-7
cdr3_nt: TGCGCCAGCAGCTTGGCCGATGGACATAAGGACTACGAGCAGTACTTC
cdr3_aa: CASSLADGHKDYEQYF

d_call: NA
v_call: TRBV15
clone_size: once
j_call: TRBJ2-1
cdr3_nt: TGTGCCACCAGCAGAGATCTGCAGGGCCCTCCTTACAATGAGCAGTTCTTC
cdr3_aa: CATSRDLQGPPYNEQFF

d_call: NA
v_call: TRBV7-2
clone_size: NA
j_call: TRBJ2-2
cdr3_nt: TGTGCCAGCAGTTTTCAGGGGTGGGGCACCGGGGAGCTGTTTTTT
cdr3_aa: CASSFQGWGTGELFF

d_call: TRBD1
v_call: TRBV7-9
clone_size: NA
j_call: TRBJ2-2
cdr3_nt: TGTGCCAGCAGCTCTAGACAGGGGAACACCGGGGAGCTGTTTTTT
cdr3_aa: CASSSRQGNTGELFF

d_call: TRBD1
v_call: TRBV14
clone_size: NA
j_call: TRBJ2-7
cdr3_nt: TGTGCCAGCAGCCAAGTCGCCGGGACAGCGGACGAGCAGTACTTC
cdr3_aa: CASSQVAGTADEQYF

d_call: NA
v_call: TRBV7-2
clone_size: NA
j_call: TRBJ1-3
cdr3_nt: TGTGCCAGCAGCTTAGTTGGCAACTCTGGAAACACCATATATTTT
cdr3_aa: CASSLVGNSGNTIYF

d_call: NA
v_call: TRBV7-9
clone_size: NA
j_call: TRBJ1-1
cdr3_nt: TGTGCCAGCAGCTTAGAGCGGGGCAGTGAAGCTTTCTTT
cdr3_aa: CASSLERGSEAFF

d_call: NA
v_call: TRBV6-2/TRBV6-3
clone_size: NA
j_call: TRBJ2-3
cdr3_nt: TGTGCCAGCAGTTACGGGCTTCATACGCAGTATTTT
cdr3_aa: CASSYGLHTQYF

d_call: NA
v_call: TRBV6-5
clone_size: NA
j_call: TRBJ1-5
cdr3_nt: TGTGCCAGCAGAGGAGGTTATGGACAGCCCCAGCATTTT
cdr3_aa: CASRGGYGQPQHF

d_call: TRBD1
v_call: TRBV4-1
clone_size: once
j_call: TRBJ1-4
cdr3_nt: TGCGCCAGCAGCCGCTTGGGACAGGGAAATGAAAAACTGTTTTTT
cdr3_aa: CASSRLGQGNEKLFF

d_call: NA
v_call: TRBV10-1
clone_size: few
j_call: TRBJ2-2
cdr3_nt: TGCGCCAGCAGTGAGGGGGGCGCGAACACCGGGGAGCTGTTTTTT
cdr3_aa: CASSEGGANTGELFF

d_call: NA
v_call: TRBV19
clone_size: NA
j_call: TRBJ1-6
cdr3_nt: TGTGCCAGTAGTATAGTGTCCCAAAATTCACCCCTCCACTTT
cdr3_aa: CASSIVSQNSPLHF

d_call: NA
v_call: TRBV11-2
clone_size: NA
j_call: TRBJ1-3
cdr3_nt: TGTGCCAGCAGCCTGACAGACTCTGGAAACACCATATATTTT
cdr3_aa: CASSLTDSGNTIYF

d_call: TRBD1
v_call: TRBV12-3/TRBV12-4
clone_size: NA
j_call: TRBJ1-4
cdr3_nt: TGTGCCAGCAGACGAGACAGGGGAGAAAAACTGTTTTTT
cdr3_aa: CASRRDRGEKLFF

d_call: NA
v_call: TRBV19
clone_size: NA
j_call: TRBJ2-5
cdr3_nt: TGTGCCAGTAGTAGGGCCCTCTACCAAGAGACCCAGTACTTC
cdr3_aa: CASSRALYQETQYF

d_call: NA
v_call: TRBV21-1
clone_size: NA
j_call: TRBJ1-5
cdr3_nt: TGTGCCAGCAGCAGAACAGGGCCGGGGCCCCAGCATTTT
cdr3_aa: CASSRTGPGPQHF

d_call: NA
v_call: TRBV3-1/TRBV3-2
clone_size: NA
j_call: TRBJ1-3
cdr3_nt: TGTGCCAGCAGCCAACAGGGCTCTGGAAACACCATATATTTT
cdr3_aa: CASSQQGSGNTIYF

d_call: TRBD2
v_call: TRBV3-1/TRBV3-2
clone_size: NA
j_call: TRBJ2-1
cdr3_nt: TGTGCCAGCAGCCAAGGGGTGCTAGCGGGGGACAATGAGCAGTTCTTC
cdr3_aa: CASSQGVLAGDNEQFF

d_call: TRBD1
v_call: TRBV6-5
clone_size: NA
j_call: TRBJ1-5
cdr3_nt: TGTGCCAGCAGGCAGGGGGCCAATCAGCCCCAGCATTTT
cdr3_aa: CASRQGANQPQHF

d_call: NA
v_call: TRBV19
clone_size: NA
j_call: TRBJ1-4
cdr3_nt: TGTGCCAGTAGTACAGGGGTTGCAACTAATGAAAAACTGTTTTTT
cdr3_aa: CASSTGVATNEKLFF

d_call: NA
v_call: TRBV2
clone_size: NA
j_call: TRBJ1-2
cdr3_nt: TGTGCCAGCAGTCCTTCGACAGACAACTATGGCTACACCTTC
cdr3_aa: CASSPSTDNYGYTF

d_call: NA
v_call: TRBV19
clone_size: NA
j_call: TRBJ1-1
cdr3_nt: TGTGCCAGTAGTAGGGCCGCGACAGTAGCTTTCTTT
cdr3_aa: CASSRAATVAFF

d_call: NA
v_call: TRBV6-1
clone_size: once
j_call: TRBJ1-5
cdr3_nt: TGTGCCAGCAGTGAAGGTGGAGGGTCCAATCAGCCCCAGCATTTT
cdr3_aa: CASSEGGGSNQPQHF

d_call: TRBD1
v_call: TRBV12-5
clone_size: NA
j_call: TRBJ1-1
cdr3_nt: TGTGCTAGTGGTACGAGGACAGGGGGGAGGACTGAAGCTTTCTTT
cdr3_aa: CASGTRTGGRTEAFF

d_call: TRBD1
v_call: TRBV6-5
clone_size: NA
j_call: TRBJ1-5
cdr3_nt: TGTGCCAGCAGGCCCGGGACAGGGGATCAGCCCCAGCATTTT
cdr3_aa: CASRPGTGDQPQHF

d_call: TRBD1
v_call: TRBV7-2
clone_size: NA
j_call: TRBJ1-3
cdr3_nt: TGTGCCAGCAGCACGGACAGGGCTGGAAACACCATATATTTT
cdr3_aa: CASSTDRAGNTIYF

d_call: NA
v_call: TRBV5-1
clone_size: NA
j_call: TRBJ1-3
cdr3_nt: TGCGCCAGCAGCTTGACAGGTGGAGGGTACACCATATATTTT
cdr3_aa: CASSLTGGGYTIYF

d_call: TRBD1
v_call: TRBV27
clone_size: NA
j_call: TRBJ1-2
cdr3_nt: TGTGCCAGCAGTTGGCGGGACAGCCTGATGGGTTACTATGGCTACACCTTC
cdr3_aa: CASSWRDSLMGYYGYTF

d_call: NA
v_call: TRBV6-2/TRBV6-3
clone_size: NA
j_call: TRBJ2-7
cdr3_nt: TGTGCCAGCAGTTCCCACATGGACCCGGCGGGCGAGCAGTACTTC
cdr3_aa: CASSSHMDPAGEQYF